This T cell receptor beta chain derives from a study of a mutant IDH1 vaccine in newly diagnosed glioma. About the research overall: Patients had received radiotherapy, temozolomide, or both previously, most receiving both.

Notes on this clone: Its target is not known.

This sample's time point: week 47, end of study. Alongside topical imiquimod, each dose of vaccine comprised 300 ug of mutant IDH1 20-mer peptide. Sequencing was performed with immunoSEQ multiplex PCR; in TCRdb, only in-frame clones are kept and a portion is missing. The sample carries tens of thousands of clones, about four fifths recorded once. Trimming cost V 4 bases and J 7 bases; bases outside gene matches: 4. The CDR3 extends over 14 amino acids. Germline V CDR1 and CDR2: SEHNR, FQNEAQ (reference sequence). The chain couples TRBV7-9 to TRBJ1-3; 10 bases fit TRBD1. The input for sequencing was PBMCs, taken from a glioma patient whose treatment included an IDH1 peptide vaccine. This sequence was found in a young man with glioma. CDR3 amino acids: CASSSGQGKNTIYF. The CDR3 DNA reads TGTGCCAGCAGCTCGGGACAGGGGAAGAACACCATATATTTT.